These T cell receptor beta chains were read from a single sample in a study of blood T cell repertoires in COVID-19. The data were produced by immunoSEQ multiplex PCR, yet TCRdb's version contains in-frame clones alone and is incomplete. The sample shows around 95,000 clones, roughly 85% of them seen only once. Sequencing was done on a sample of peripheral blood. The receptor source for this set is a woman in her sixties or seventies with acute or convalescent COVID-19. Each CDR3 is given with its conserved first and last residue. The order of the fields is J gene, clone size, D gene, V gene, CDR3 protein, CDR3 DNA. A D gene is named only where the DNA matches it firmly. Rows may omit the clone size; those that give it use once, few, many or a size class.

J gene: TRBJ2-6; clone size: .; D gene: .; V gene: TRBV19; CDR3 protein: CASSQQGTGANVLTF; CDR3 DNA: TGTGCCAGTAGTCAACAGGGTACTGGGGCCAACGTCCTGACTTTC
J gene: TRBJ2-7; clone size: .; D gene: TRBD2; V gene: TRBV7-6; CDR3 protein: CASSLVTSGGYEQYF; CDR3 DNA: TGTGCCAGCAGCTTAGTGACTAGCGGGGGCTACGAGCAGTACTTC
J gene: TRBJ2-3; clone size: .; D gene: .; V gene: TRBV12-3/TRBV12-4; CDR3 protein: CASSGGLRDTQYF; CDR3 DNA: TGTGCCAGCAGTGGGGGACTTCGAGATACGCAGTATTTT
J gene: TRBJ2-5; clone size: .; D gene: .; V gene: TRBV7-2; CDR3 protein: CASSLGRGPQETQYF; CDR3 DNA: TGTGCCAGCAGCTTAGGGAGGGGTCCCCAAGAGACCCAGTACTTC
J gene: TRBJ1-2; clone size: .; D gene: .; V gene: TRBV5-1; CDR3 protein: CASSLDRASSDGYTF; CDR3 DNA: TGCGCCAGCAGCTTGGACAGGGCCTCATCTGATGGCTACACCTTC
J gene: TRBJ1-1; clone size: .; D gene: .; V gene: TRBV2; CDR3 protein: CASSDGITEAFF; CDR3 DNA: TGTGCCAGCAGTGACGGGATCACTGAAGCTTTCTTT
J gene: TRBJ1-5; clone size: .; D gene: .; V gene: TRBV6-1; CDR3 protein: CASSESLQPQHF; CDR3 DNA: TGTGCCAGCAGTGAAAGCCTACAGCCCCAGCATTTT
J gene: TRBJ1-2; clone size: .; D gene: .; V gene: TRBV2; CDR3 protein: CASSEFRTLTSYGYTF; CDR3 DNA: TGTGCCAGCAGTGAATTTCGGACTCTGACCAGCTATGGCTACACCTTC
J gene: TRBJ1-2; clone size: .; D gene: .; V gene: TRBV5-8; CDR3 protein: CASNRPGPRGGYTF; CDR3 DNA: TGTGCCAGCAACCGGCCCGGACCGAGGGGGGGCTACACCTTC
J gene: TRBJ1-1; clone size: .; D gene: TRBD1; V gene: TRBV27; CDR3 protein: CASTPTGALNTEAFF; CDR3 DNA: TGTGCCAGCACTCCGACAGGGGCCCTGAACACTGAAGCTTTCTTT
J gene: TRBJ2-1; clone size: .; D gene: .; V gene: TRBV6-5; CDR3 protein: CASKRAGNEQFF; CDR3 DNA: TGTGCCAGCAAACGCGCGGGAAATGAGCAGTTCTTC
J gene: TRBJ1-2; clone size: .; D gene: TRBD1; V gene: TRBV19; CDR3 protein: CASSSGGYDYGYTF; CDR3 DNA: TGTGCCAGTAGTTCAGGGGGCTATGACTATGGCTACACCTTC
J gene: TRBJ2-5; clone size: few; D gene: .; V gene: TRBV5-1; CDR3 protein: CASGRGEGETQYF; CDR3 DNA: TGCGCCAGCGGACGCGGGGAAGGGGAGACCCAGTACTTC
J gene: TRBJ1-2; clone size: few; D gene: .; V gene: TRBV11-2; CDR3 protein: CASSLGEANYGYTF; CDR3 DNA: TGTGCCAGCAGCTTAGGGGAGGCAAACTATGGCTACACCTTC
J gene: TRBJ1-4; clone size: few; D gene: TRBD1; V gene: TRBV2; CDR3 protein: CASRRTGSEKLFF; CDR3 DNA: TGTGCCAGCCGTCGGACAGGGAGTGAAAAACTGTTTTTT
J gene: TRBJ2-1; clone size: .; D gene: TRBD1; V gene: TRBV7-2; CDR3 protein: CASKNRRGRDEQFF; CDR3 DNA: TGTGCCAGCAAAAACCGTAGGGGGCGGGATGAGCAGTTCTTC
J gene: TRBJ1-2; clone size: .; D gene: .; V gene: TRBV3-1/TRBV3-2; CDR3 protein: CASSQEVVRGVGYTF; CDR3 DNA: TGTGCCAGCAGCCAAGAAGTGGTTCGGGGGGTTGGCTACACCTTC
J gene: TRBJ1-1; clone size: .; D gene: TRBD1; V gene: TRBV5-1; CDR3 protein: CASSLGTANTEAFF; CDR3 DNA: TGCGCCAGCAGTCTAGGGACAGCGAACACTGAAGCTTTCTTT
J gene: TRBJ2-1; clone size: .; D gene: TRBD2; V gene: TRBV6-5; CDR3 protein: CASSLLAGNDNEQFF; CDR3 DNA: TGTGCCAGCAGTCTACTAGCGGGGAACGACAATGAGCAGTTCTTC
J gene: TRBJ1-2; clone size: .; D gene: TRBD1; V gene: TRBV2; CDR3 protein: CASSETGNGYTF; CDR3 DNA: TGTGCCAGCAGTGAGACAGGGAATGGCTACACCTTC
J gene: TRBJ2-5; clone size: .; D gene: TRBD1; V gene: TRBV28; CDR3 protein: CASSPWGQGAQETQYF; CDR3 DNA: TGTGCCAGCAGTCCCTGGGGACAGGGGGCCCAAGAGACCCAGTACTTC
J gene: TRBJ1-1; clone size: once; D gene: TRBD1; V gene: TRBV6-5; CDR3 protein: CASPRQGPPEAFF; CDR3 DNA: TGTGCCAGCCCAAGACAGGGGCCGCCTGAAGCTTTCTTT
J gene: TRBJ2-1; clone size: .; D gene: TRBD2; V gene: TRBV18; CDR3 protein: CASSPQTSGGLNEQFF; CDR3 DNA: TGTGCCAGCTCTCCCCAAACTAGCGGGGGGCTCAATGAGCAGTTCTTC
J gene: TRBJ1-1; clone size: .; D gene: TRBD1; V gene: TRBV30; CDR3 protein: CAWARGGQNTEAFF; CDR3 DNA: TGTGCCTGGGCGAGAGGGGGCCAGAACACTGAAGCTTTCTTT
J gene: TRBJ1-5; clone size: .; D gene: .; V gene: TRBV10-2; CDR3 protein: CASSGGNQPQHF; CDR3 DNA: TGCGCCAGCAGCGGGGGCAATCAGCCCCAGCATTTT
J gene: TRBJ1-1; clone size: .; D gene: .; V gene: TRBV11-3; CDR3 protein: CASSLGLTEAFF; CDR3 DNA: TGTGCCAGCAGCTTGGGGCTTACTGAAGCTTTCTTT
J gene: TRBJ2-3; clone size: once; D gene: TRBD2; V gene: TRBV5-4; CDR3 protein: CASSRSAGGTTDTQYF; CDR3 DNA: TGTGCCAGCAGCCGTAGTGCGGGGGGGACCACAGATACGCAGTATTTT
J gene: TRBJ2-5; clone size: few; D gene: TRBD1; V gene: TRBV7-9; CDR3 protein: CASSPGTGWRETQYF; CDR3 DNA: TGTGCCAGCAGCCCCGGGACAGGGTGGAGGGAGACCCAGTACTTC
J gene: TRBJ2-2; clone size: once; D gene: TRBD2; V gene: TRBV7-3; CDR3 protein: CASSFSPGLAGGELFF; CDR3 DNA: TGTGCCAGCAGCTTCTCTCCGGGACTAGCTGGCGGGGAGCTGTTTTTT
J gene: TRBJ2-3; clone size: .; D gene: TRBD2; V gene: TRBV4-2; CDR3 protein: CASSQGLAGLTDTQYF; CDR3 DNA: TGTGCCAGCAGCCAAGGTCTAGCGGGGCTCACAGATACGCAGTATTTT
J gene: TRBJ1-2; clone size: .; D gene: TRBD1; V gene: TRBV11-2; CDR3 protein: CASSLDRGPYGYTF; CDR3 DNA: TGTGCCAGCAGCCTGGACAGGGGTCCCTATGGCTACACCTTC
J gene: TRBJ1-5; clone size: .; D gene: .; V gene: TRBV7-2; CDR3 protein: CASSSQGSAQHF; CDR3 DNA: TGTGCCAGCAGCTCACAGGGTTCGGCCCAGCATTTT
J gene: TRBJ1-1; clone size: .; D gene: TRBD1; V gene: TRBV9; CDR3 protein: CASSPFGTARMNTEAFF; CDR3 DNA: TGTGCCAGCAGCCCTTTCGGGACAGCTAGAATGAACACTGAAGCTTTCTTT
J gene: TRBJ1-1; clone size: few; D gene: TRBD1; V gene: TRBV5-1; CDR3 protein: CASSPGQAVAGEAFF; CDR3 DNA: TGCGCCAGCAGCCCGGGACAGGCCGTCGCTGGTGAAGCTTTCTTT
J gene: TRBJ1-1; clone size: .; D gene: .; V gene: TRBV29-1; CDR3 protein: CSVRELEDTEAFF; CDR3 DNA: TGCAGCGTCCGGGAATTGGAGGACACTGAAGCTTTCTTT
J gene: TRBJ2-5; clone size: .; D gene: .; V gene: TRBV10-3; CDR3 protein: CAISPGEETQYF; CDR3 DNA: TGTGCCATTTCCCCCGGGGAAGAGACCCAGTACTTC
J gene: TRBJ1-3; clone size: .; D gene: TRBD1; V gene: TRBV7-8; CDR3 protein: CASSLVFSGGSGNTIYF; CDR3 DNA: TGTGCCAGCAGCTTAGTGTTCTCAGGGGGGTCTGGAAACACCATATATTTT
J gene: TRBJ2-7; clone size: .; D gene: TRBD2; V gene: TRBV7-9; CDR3 protein: CASSLGDYSPYEQYF; CDR3 DNA: TGTGCCAGCAGCTTGGGGGACTACTCACCGTACGAGCAGTACTTC
J gene: TRBJ2-7; clone size: few; D gene: .; V gene: TRBV7-9; CDR3 protein: CASTSGRGKTYEQYF; CDR3 DNA: TGTGCCAGCACCTCAGGACGGGGGAAAACTTACGAGCAGTACTTC
J gene: TRBJ2-1; clone size: .; D gene: TRBD2; V gene: TRBV2; CDR3 protein: CASSESRGGTYNEQFF; CDR3 DNA: TGTGCCAGCAGTGAAAGTCGGGGGGGAACCTACAATGAGCAGTTCTTC